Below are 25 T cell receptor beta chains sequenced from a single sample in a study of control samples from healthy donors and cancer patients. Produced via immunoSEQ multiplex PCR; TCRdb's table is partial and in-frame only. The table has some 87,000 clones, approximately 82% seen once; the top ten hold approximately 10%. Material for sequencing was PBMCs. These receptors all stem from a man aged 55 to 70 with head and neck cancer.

In DNA form, the CDR3 reads TGCGCCAGCAGCTTCAGGCCGGGACTAGCGGAAGAGACCCAGTACTTC. Translated: CASSFRPGLAEETQYF. The V gene is TRBV5-1, the J gene TRBJ2-5, with 11 bases that match TRBD2. The CDR3 contains 16 residues. The V segment lost 2 bases and the J segment 3 bases; nucleotides outside the gene matches: 6. The V gene's germline CDR1 is SGHRS and CDR2 YFSETQ.

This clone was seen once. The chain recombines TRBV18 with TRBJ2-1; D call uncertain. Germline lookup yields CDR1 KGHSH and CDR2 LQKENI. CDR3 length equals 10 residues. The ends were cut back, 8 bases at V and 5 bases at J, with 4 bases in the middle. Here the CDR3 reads CASGNNEQFF. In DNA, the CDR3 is TGTGCCAGCGGGAACAATGAGCAGTTCTTC.

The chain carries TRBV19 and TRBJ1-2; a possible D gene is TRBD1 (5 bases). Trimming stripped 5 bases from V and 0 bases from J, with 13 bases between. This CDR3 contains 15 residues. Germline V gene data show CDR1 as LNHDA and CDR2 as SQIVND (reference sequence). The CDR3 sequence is CASSVGPEANYGYTF. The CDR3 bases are TGTGCCAGTAGTGTGGGACCCGAGGCTAACTATGGCTACACCTTC.

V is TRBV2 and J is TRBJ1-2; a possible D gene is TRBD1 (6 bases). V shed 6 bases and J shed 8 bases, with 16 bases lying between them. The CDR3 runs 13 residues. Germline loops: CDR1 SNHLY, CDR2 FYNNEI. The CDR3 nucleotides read TGTGCCAGCAGGTTCAGGTCAGGGGAAGGCTACACCTTC. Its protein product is CASRFRSGEGYTF. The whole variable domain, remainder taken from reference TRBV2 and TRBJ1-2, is EPEVTQTPSHQVTQMGQEVILRCVPISNHLYFYWYRQILGQKVEFLVSFYNNEISEKSEIFDDQFSVERPDGSNFTLKIRSTKLEDSAMYFCASRFRSGEGYTFGSGTRLTVV.

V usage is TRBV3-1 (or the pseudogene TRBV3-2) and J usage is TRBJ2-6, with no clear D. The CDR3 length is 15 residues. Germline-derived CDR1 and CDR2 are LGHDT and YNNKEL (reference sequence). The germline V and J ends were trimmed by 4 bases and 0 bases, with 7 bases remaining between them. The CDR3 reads CASSPDYSGANVLTF. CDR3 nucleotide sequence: TGTGCCAGCAGCCCCGATTACTCTGGGGCCAACGTCCTGACTTTC.

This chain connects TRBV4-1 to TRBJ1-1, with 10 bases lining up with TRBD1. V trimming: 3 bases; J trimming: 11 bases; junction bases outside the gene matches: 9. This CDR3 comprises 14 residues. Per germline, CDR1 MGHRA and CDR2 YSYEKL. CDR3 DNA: TGCGCCAGCAGCCACCCGGGACAGGGGACGGGCGCTTTCTTT. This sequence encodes CASSHPGQGTGAFF.

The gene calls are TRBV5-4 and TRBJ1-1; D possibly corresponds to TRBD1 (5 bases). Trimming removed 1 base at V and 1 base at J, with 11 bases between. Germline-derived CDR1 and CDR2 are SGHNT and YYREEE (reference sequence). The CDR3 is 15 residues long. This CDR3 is CASSLTGGRNTEAFF. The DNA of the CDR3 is TGTGCCAGCAGCTTGACGGGGGGAAGGAACACTGAAGCTTTCTTT.

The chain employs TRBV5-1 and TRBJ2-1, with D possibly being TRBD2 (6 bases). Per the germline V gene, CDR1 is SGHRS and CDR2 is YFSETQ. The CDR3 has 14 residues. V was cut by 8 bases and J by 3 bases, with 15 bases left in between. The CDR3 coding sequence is TGCGCCAGTATACAGGAGGGGAACTACAATGAGCAGTTCTTC. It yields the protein CASIQEGNYNEQFF.

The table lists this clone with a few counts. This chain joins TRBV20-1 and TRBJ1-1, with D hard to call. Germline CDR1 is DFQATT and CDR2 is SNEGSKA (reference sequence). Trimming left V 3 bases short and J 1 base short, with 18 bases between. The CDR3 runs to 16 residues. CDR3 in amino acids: CSASPLGPQENTEAFF. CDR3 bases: TGCAGTGCTAGTCCCCTTGGGCCGCAGGAGAACACTGAAGCTTTCTTT.

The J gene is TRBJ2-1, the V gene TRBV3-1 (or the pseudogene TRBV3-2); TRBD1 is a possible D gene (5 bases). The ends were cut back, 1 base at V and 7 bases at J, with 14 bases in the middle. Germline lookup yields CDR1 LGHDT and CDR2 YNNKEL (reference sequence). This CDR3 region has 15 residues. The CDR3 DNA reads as TGTGCCAGCAGCCAAGGGGTGGGGCCGCAGAATGAGCAGTTCTTC. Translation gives CASSQGVGPQNEQFF.

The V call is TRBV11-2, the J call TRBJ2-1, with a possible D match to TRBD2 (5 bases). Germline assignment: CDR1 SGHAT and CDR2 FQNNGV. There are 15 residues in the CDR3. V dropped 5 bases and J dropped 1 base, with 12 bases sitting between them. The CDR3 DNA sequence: TGTGCCAGCAGCCCTTGGGGAGCATCCTACAATGAGCAGTTCTTC. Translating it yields CASSPWGASYNEQFF.

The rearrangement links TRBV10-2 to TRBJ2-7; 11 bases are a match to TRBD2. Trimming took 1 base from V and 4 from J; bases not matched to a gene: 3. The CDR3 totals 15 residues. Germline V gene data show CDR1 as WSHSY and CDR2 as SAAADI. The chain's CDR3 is CASSEYSSGRYEQYF. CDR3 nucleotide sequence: TGCGCCAGCAGTGAGTATTCTAGCGGGAGGTACGAGCAGTACTTC.

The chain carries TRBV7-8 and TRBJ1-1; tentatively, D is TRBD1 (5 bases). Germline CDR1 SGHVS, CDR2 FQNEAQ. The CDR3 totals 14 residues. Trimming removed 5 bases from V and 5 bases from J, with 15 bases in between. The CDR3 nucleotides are TGTGCCAGCAGCGCGCCGACTGGGGGAACTGAAGCTTTCTTT. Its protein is CASSAPTGGTEAFF.

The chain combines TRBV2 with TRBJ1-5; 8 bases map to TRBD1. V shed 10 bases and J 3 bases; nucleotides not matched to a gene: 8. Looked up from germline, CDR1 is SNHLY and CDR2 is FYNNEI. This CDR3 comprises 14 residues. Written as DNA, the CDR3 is TGTGCCACCTCAGGACAGGGAATCAATCAGCCCCAGCATTTT. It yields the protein CATSGQGINQPQHF.

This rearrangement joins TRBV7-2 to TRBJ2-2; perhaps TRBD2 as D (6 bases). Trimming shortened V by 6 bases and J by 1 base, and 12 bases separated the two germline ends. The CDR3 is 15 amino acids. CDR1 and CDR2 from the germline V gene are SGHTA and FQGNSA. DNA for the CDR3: TGTGCCAGCAGGCGGGGACTGGTGAACACCGGGGAGCTGTTTTTT. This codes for CASRRGLVNTGELFF.

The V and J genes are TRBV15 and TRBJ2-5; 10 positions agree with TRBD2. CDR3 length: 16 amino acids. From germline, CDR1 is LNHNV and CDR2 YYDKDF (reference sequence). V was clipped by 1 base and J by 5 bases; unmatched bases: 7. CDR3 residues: CATSRGLAGVGETQYF. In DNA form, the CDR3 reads TGTGCCACCAGCAGAGGTCTAGCGGGAGTCGGGGAGACCCAGTACTTC.

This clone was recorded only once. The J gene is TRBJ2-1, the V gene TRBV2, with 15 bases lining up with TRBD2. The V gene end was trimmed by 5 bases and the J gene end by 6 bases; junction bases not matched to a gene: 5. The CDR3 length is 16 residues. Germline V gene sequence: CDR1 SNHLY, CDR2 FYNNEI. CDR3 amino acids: CASSKPGLAGGNEQFF. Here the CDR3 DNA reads TGTGCCAGCAGTAAACCGGGACTAGCGGGAGGCAATGAGCAGTTCTTC.

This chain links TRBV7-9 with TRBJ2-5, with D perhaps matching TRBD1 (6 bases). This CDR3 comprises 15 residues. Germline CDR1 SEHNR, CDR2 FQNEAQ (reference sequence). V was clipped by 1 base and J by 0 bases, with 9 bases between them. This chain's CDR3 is CASSLGRTDQETQYF. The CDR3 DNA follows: TGTGCCAGCAGCTTAGGTCGGACAGACCAAGAGACCCAGTACTTC. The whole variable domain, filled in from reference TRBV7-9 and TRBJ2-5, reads DTGVSQNPRHKITKRGQNVTFRCDPISEHNRLYWYRQTLGQGPEFLTYFQNEAQLEKSRLLSDRFSAERPKGSFSTLEIQRTEQGDSAMYLCASSLGRTDQETQYFGPGTRLLVL.

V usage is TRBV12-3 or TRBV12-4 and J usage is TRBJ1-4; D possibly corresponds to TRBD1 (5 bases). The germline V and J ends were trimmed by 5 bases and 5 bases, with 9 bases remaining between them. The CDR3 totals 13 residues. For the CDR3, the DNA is TGTGCCAGCAGTCTCTGGGGGAATGAAAAACTGTTTTTT. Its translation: CASSLWGNEKLFF.

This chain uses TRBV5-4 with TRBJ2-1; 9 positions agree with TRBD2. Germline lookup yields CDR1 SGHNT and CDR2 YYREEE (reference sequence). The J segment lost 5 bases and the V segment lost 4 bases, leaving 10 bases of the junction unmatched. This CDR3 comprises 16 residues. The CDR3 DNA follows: TGTGCCAGCAGCCGTTTGTGGACTAGCGTTAACAATGAGCAGTTCTTC. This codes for CASSRLWTSVNNEQFF. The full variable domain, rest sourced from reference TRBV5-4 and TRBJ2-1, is ETGVTQSPTHLIKTRGQQVTLRCSSQSGHNTVSWYQQALGQGPQFIFQYYREEENGRGNFPPRFSGLQFPNYSSELNVNALELDDSALYLCASSRLWTSVNNEQFFGPGTRLTVL.

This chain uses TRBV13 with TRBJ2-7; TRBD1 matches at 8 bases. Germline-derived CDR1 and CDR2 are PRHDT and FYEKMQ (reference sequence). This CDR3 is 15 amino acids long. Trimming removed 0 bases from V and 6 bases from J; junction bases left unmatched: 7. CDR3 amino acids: CASSLGQGALREQYF. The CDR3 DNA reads TGTGCCAGCAGCTTAGGCCAGGGGGCTCTTCGCGAGCAGTACTTC.

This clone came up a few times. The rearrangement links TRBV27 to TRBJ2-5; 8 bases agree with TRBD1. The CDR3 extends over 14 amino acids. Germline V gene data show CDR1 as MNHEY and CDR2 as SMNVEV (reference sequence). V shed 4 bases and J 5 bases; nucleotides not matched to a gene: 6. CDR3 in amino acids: CASSYGQGRETQYF. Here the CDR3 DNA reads TGTGCCAGCAGTTACGGACAGGGTAGGGAGACCCAGTACTTC.

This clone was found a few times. The CDR3 loop is CASSYHPPPHEQYF. Written as DNA, the CDR3 is TGTGCCAGCAGTTACCACCCTCCCCCTCACGAGCAGTACTTC. The chain is built from TRBV6-6 and TRBJ2-7; no definite D call. The CDR3 extends over 14 amino acids. V was cut by 2 bases and J by 5 bases, with 13 bases left in between. Germline V gives CDR1 MNHNY, CDR2 SVGAGI (reference sequence).

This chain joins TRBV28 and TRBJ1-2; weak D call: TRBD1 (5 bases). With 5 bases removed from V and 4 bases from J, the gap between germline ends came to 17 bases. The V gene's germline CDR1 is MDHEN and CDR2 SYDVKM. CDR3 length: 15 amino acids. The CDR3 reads CASSPPGIWSYGYTF. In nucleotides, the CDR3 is TGTGCCAGCAGTCCCCCAGGGATATGGAGCTATGGCTACACCTTC.

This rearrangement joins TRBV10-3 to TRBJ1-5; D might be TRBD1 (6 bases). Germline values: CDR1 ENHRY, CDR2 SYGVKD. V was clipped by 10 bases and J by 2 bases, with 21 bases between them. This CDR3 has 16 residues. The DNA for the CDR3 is TGTGCCACCGCAGTAGGGGGGGGTGGTGGCAATCAGCCCCAGCATTTT. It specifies CATAVGGGGGNQPQHF.